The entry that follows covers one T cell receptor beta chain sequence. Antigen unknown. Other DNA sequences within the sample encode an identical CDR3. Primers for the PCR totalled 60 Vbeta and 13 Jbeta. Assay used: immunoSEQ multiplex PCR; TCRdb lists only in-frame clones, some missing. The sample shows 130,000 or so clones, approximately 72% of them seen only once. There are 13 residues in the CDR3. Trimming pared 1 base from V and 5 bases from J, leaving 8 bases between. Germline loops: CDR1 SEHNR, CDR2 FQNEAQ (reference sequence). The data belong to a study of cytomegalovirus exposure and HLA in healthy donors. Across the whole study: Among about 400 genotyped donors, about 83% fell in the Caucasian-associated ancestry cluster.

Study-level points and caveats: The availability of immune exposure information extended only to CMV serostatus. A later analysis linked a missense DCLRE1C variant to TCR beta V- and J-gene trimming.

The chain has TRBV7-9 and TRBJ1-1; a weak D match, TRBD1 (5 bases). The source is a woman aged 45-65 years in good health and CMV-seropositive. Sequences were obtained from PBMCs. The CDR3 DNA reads TGTGCCAGCAGCTTAGGGGGGGGGACTGAAGCTTTCTTT. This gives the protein CASSLGGGTEAFF.